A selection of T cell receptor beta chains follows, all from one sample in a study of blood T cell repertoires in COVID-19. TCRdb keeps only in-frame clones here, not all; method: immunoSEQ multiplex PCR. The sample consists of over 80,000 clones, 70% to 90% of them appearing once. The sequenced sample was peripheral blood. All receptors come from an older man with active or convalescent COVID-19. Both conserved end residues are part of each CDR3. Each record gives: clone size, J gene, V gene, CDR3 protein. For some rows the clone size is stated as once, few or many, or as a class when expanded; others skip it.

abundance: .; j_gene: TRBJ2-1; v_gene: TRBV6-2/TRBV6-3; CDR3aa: CASSRLAGVGEQFF
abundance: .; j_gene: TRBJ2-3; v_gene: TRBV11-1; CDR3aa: CASSPPVDTQYF
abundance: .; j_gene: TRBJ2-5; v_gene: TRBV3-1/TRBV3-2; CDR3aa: CASSQAGFSETQYF
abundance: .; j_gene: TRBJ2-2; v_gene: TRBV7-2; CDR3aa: CASSLALRGTGELFF
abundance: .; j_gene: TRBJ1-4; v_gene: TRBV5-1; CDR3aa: CASSSMTGAANEKLFF
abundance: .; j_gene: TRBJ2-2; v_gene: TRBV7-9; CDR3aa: CASRSTGGNTGELFF
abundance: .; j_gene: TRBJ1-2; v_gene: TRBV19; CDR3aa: CASSMGTGHYGYTF
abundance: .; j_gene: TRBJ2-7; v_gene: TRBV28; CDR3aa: CASTDGGKTYGQYF
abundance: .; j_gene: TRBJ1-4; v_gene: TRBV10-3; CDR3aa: CAISSDGGTNEKLFF
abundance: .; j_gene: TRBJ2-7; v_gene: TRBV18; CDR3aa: CASSSWTGTYEQYF
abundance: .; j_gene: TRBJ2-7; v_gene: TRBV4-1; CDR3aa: CASSQAPGQGIYEQYF
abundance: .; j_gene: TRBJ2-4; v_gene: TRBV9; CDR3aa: CASSVEGGRTHIQYF
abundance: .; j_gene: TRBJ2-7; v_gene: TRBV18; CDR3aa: CASSVTSDSSYEQYF
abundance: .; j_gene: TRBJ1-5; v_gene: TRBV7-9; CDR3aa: CASSQGHQPQHF
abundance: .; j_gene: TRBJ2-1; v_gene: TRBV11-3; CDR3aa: CASSSGVSSYNEQFF
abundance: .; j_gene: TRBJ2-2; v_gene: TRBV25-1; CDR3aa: CASSESLAGVSTGELFF
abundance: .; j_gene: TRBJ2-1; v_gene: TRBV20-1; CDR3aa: CSAREEPGQFF
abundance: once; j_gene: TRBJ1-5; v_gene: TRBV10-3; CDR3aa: CATGRVGALDQPQHF
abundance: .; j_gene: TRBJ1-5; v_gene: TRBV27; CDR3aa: CASSPRGNNQPQHF
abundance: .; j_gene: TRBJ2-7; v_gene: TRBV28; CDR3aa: CASRGDSYEQYF
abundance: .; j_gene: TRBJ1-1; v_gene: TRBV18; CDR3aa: CASSPNLQGAGTEAFF
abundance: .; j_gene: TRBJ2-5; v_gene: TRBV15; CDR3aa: CATSRQGRETQYF
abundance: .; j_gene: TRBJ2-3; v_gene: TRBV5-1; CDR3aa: CASSSPPSGRSTDTQYF
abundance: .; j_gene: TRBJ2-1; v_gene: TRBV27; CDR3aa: CASSLAGASYNEQFF
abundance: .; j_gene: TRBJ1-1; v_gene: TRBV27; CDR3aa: CASSLPPAIDTDTEAFF
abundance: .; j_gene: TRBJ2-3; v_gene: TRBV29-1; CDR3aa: CSVAEGVPGDTQYF
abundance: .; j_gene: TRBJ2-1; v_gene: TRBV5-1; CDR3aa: CASSLYSLWTSGASSYNEQFF
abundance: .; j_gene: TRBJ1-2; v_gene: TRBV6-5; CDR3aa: CASSYRSDNYGYTF
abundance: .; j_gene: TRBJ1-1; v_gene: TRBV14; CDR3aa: CASSQAGSLNTEAFF
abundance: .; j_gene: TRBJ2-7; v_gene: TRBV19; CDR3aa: CASSISGPGDEQYF